Listed here are 11 T cell receptor beta chains from one sample, sequenced in a study of shared clonotypes between healthy human individuals. The method was immunoSEQ multiplex PCR; TCRdb's version includes in-frame clones alone and lacks a portion of them. The repertoire holds roughly 2,300,000 clones, with around 93% as singletons. Sample: naive CD4+ T cells from PBMCs. Subset denoted: CD45RA+ positively selected. The source is a man aged 18 to 29 in good health. Some clones in this sample may be carry-over from other donors' samples.

The rearrangement links TRBV4-1 to TRBJ2-5, with 9 bases aligning to TRBD1. Gene TRBJ2-7 matches the end of the DNA better, so the J call may be wrong. The length of the CDR3 is 14 residues. Per germline, CDR1 MGHRA and CDR2 YSYEKL. The CDR3: CASSHGQGLGEQYF. The CDR3 bases are TGCGCCAGCAGCCACGGACAGGGGCTAGGCGAGCAGTACTTC.

The CDR3 sequence is CASSWDLAGRVGTDTQYF. As DNA, the CDR3 is TGTGCCAGCAGCTGGGACCTAGCGGGACGAGTAGGGACAGATACGCAGTATTTT. This chain links TRBV5-8 with TRBJ2-3; 9 nucleotides line up with TRBD2. Germline V lookup: CDR1 SGHTS, CDR2 YDEGEE. The CDR3 length is 18 residues. The V and J ends lost 3 bases and 3 bases, in that order; junction bases with no gene match: 14.

This rearrangement joins TRBV7-6 to TRBJ2-3; 8 bases line up with TRBD2. This CDR3 has 14 amino acids. From germline, CDR1 is SGHVS and CDR2 FNYEAQ. Unmatched junction bases numbered 3, after V lost 5 bases and J lost 2 bases. The CDR3 protein is CASSKAGATDTQYF. CDR3 sequence (DNA): TGTGCCAGCAGCAAAGCGGGGGCCACAGATACGCAGTATTTT.

With regard to this clone: One junction end disagrees with the germline gene, perhaps due to a read error. V and J are TRBV14 and TRBJ2-2; 8 nucleotides match TRBD1. The germline V gene encodes CDR1 SGHDN and CDR2 FVKESK. The CDR3 covers 17 residues. The CDR3 sequence: CASSQVPGQVNAGELFF. CDR3 nucleotide sequence: TGTGCCAGCAGCCAAGTTCCGGGACAGGTGAACGCCGGGGAGCTGTTTTTT.

The chain joins TRBV9 to TRBJ2-1, with 8 bases that match TRBD2. Germline CDR1 reads SGDLS; CDR2 reads YYNGEE. V lost 4 bases and J lost 4; bases outside the gene matches: 7. The CDR3 length is 15 residues. The CDR3 reads CASSSTSGSYNEQFF. The CDR3 DNA reads TGTGCCAGCAGCTCAACTAGCGGATCTTACAATGAGCAGTTCTTC.

V and J are TRBV15 and TRBJ1-3; no reliable D call. Per the germline V gene, CDR1 is LNHNV and CDR2 is YYDKDF (reference sequence). Trimming took off 4 bases at V and 1 base at J, with 14 bases between the two ends. The CDR3 loop spans 16 amino acids. CDR3 loop: CATSNGLPGSGNTIYF. As DNA, the CDR3 is TGTGCCACCAGCAACGGTCTGCCGGGATCTGGAAACACCATATATTTT.

This chain links TRBV20-1 with TRBJ2-5, with D uncertain. Germline V CDR1 and CDR2: DFQATT, SNEGSKA (reference sequence). Trimming took off 0 bases at V and 10 bases at J, with 6 bases between the two ends. The CDR3 loop spans 10 amino acids. The CDR3 nucleotides read TGCAGTGCTAGAGAAAGACTCCAGTACTTC. Translating gives CSARERLQYF.

On this clone itself: The sample carries other DNA sequences with the same CDR3. The genes are TRBV5-1 and TRBJ2-1, with 7 positions matching TRBD2. The CDR3 has 15 amino acids. Germline assignment: CDR1 SGHRS and CDR2 YFSETQ. Trimming at V came to 0 bases and at J to 4 bases, leaving 4 bases not matched to a gene. CDR3: CASSLVRGSYNEQFF. CDR3 bases: TGCGCCAGCAGCTTGGTGCGGGGGTCTTACAATGAGCAGTTCTTC.

The V and J genes are TRBV7-3 and TRBJ2-7; TRBD1 agrees at 10 bases. Germline CDR1 SGHTA, CDR2 FQGTGA. Trimming took 1 base from V and 5 from J; bases not matched to a gene: 8. The CDR3 has 16 residues. The CDR3, as DNA: TGTGCCAGCAGCTTAAGCGGGGGACAGGGGCCTCACGAGCAGTACTTC. Protein sequence: CASSLSGGQGPHEQYF.

The chain links TRBV2 to TRBJ1-2; D gene ambiguous. Germline CDR1 and CDR2: SNHLY and FYNNEI. The CDR3 sequence is 15 residues long. V lost 2 bases, J lost 1 base, and 11 bases lay in between. Here the CDR3 DNA reads TGTGCCAGCAGTGAAAATGTTGCGGGTAACTATGGCTACACCTTC. The encoded protein is CASSENVAGNYGYTF.

The chain is built from TRBV6-5 and TRBJ2-5; D possibly uses TRBD1 or TRBD2 (5 bases each). TRBJ2-7 explains the end of the DNA better; the J call may be wrong. CDR1 MNHEY and CDR2 SVGAGI come from the germline V gene. This CDR3 is built from 16 residues. The CDR3 sequence is CASSYHGTAKNYEQYF. In DNA form, the CDR3 reads TGTGCCAGCAGTTACCATGGGACGGCCAAGAACTACGAGCAGTACTTC.